The table lists the clone carrying this T cell receptor (beta chain) with a count of one. The target antigen is unknown. The source of the sample is a study of Ad26.COV2.S vaccination and SARS-CoV-2 variants. As for the study in general: By the intramuscular route, Ad26.COV2.S was given once, or twice 56 days apart.

Only in-frame clones appear in the TCRdb table, and some are missing; sequencing was by immunoSEQ multiplex PCR. This sample has about 480,000 clones; around 90% occur once, and the top ten carry around 13%. The germline V gene encodes CDR1 GTSNPN and CDR2 SVGIG (reference sequence). Between the trimmed V and J ends, which lost 5 bases and 2 bases, there was a span of 10 bases. The CDR3 is 12 residues long. Study results and limitations: Spike-specific TCR breadth ran higher among vaccine recipients than placebo recipients.

Treatment indicated: some 20 received Ad26.COV2.S at low or high dose, single or two shots; a few received placebo; per-sample allocation not given. Sample collection was performed on day 63 after the first vaccine or placebo injection. In the vaccine, an Ad26 vector expressed the SARS-CoV-2 spike of the Wuhan strain. The chain combines TRBV30 with TRBJ2-7, with D possibly TRBD2 on 5 matching bases. The receptor was isolated from a person aged 18 to 65 who received the Ad26.COV2.S COVID-19 vaccine or a placebo. The specimen comprised peripheral blood, sampled in a trial of Ad26.COV2.S vaccine versus placebo. The CDR3 DNA reads as TGTGCCTGGGAGGGTATCGCCTACGAGCAGTACTTC. As protein: CAWEGIAYEQYF.